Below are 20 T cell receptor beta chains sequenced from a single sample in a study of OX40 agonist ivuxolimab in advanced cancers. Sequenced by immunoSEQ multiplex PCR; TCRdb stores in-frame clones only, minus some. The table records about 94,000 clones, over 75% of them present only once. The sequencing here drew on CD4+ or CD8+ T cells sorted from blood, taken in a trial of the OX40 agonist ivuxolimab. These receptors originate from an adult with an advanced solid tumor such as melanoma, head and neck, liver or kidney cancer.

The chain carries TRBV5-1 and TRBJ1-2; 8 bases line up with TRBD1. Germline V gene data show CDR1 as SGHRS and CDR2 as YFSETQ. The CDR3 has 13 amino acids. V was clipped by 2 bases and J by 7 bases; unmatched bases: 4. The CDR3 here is CASSFGQGTGYTF. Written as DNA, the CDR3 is TGCGCCAGCAGCTTCGGACAGGGTACTGGCTACACCTTC.

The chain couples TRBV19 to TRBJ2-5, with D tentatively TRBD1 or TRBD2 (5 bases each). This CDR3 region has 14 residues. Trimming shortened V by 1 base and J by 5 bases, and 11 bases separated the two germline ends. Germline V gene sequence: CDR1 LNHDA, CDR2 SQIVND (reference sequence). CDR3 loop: CASSIVGGHETQYF. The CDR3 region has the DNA TGTGCCAGTAGTATAGTTGGGGGTCACGAGACCCAGTACTTC.

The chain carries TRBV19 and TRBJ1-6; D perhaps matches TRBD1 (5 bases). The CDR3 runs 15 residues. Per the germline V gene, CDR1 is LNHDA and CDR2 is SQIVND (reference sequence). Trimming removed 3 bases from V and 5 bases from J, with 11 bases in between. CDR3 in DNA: TGTGCCAGTAGTATTGGAGGGGTCAATAATTCACCCCTCCACTTT. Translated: CASSIGGVNNSPLHF.

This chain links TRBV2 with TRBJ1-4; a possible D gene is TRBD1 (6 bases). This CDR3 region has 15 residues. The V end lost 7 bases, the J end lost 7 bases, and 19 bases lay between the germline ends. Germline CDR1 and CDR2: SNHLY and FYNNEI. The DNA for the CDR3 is TGTGCCAGCAAGCCCGGGGCCCGAGGGGGTGAAAAACTGTTTTTT. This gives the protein CASKPGARGGEKLFF.

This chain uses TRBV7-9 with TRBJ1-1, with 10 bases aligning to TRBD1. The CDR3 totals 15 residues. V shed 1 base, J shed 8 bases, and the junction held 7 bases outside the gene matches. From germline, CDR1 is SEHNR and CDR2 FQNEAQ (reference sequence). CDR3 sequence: CASSLDTRDRGEAFF. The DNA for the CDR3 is TGTGCCAGCAGCTTAGATACCCGGGACAGGGGAGAAGCTTTCTTT.

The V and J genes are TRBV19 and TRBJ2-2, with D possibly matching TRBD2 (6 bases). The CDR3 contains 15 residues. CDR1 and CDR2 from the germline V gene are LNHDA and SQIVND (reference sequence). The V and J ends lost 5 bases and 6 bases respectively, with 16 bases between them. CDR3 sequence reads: CASSVRDSPSGELFF. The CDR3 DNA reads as TGTGCCAGTAGTGTCCGGGACTCTCCCTCCGGGGAGCTGTTTTTT.

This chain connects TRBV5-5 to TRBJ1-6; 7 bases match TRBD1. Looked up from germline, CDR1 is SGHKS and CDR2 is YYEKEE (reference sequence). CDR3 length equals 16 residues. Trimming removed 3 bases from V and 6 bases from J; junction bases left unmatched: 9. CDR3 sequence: CASSSPDRAINSPLHF. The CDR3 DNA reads TGTGCCAGCAGCTCCCCAGACAGGGCAATTAATTCACCCCTCCACTTT.

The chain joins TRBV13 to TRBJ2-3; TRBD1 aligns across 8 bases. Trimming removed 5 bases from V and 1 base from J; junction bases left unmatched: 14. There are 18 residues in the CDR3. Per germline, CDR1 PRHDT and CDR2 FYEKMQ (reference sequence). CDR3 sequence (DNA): TGTGCCAGCAGCCTCACAGGGGGGCTCGGCGGGGGCACAGATACGCAGTATTTT. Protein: CASSLTGGLGGGTDTQYF. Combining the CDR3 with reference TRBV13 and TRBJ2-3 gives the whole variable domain AAGVIQSPRHLIKEKRETATLKCYPIPRHDTVYWYQQGPGQDPQFLISFYEKMQSDKGSIPDRFSAQQFSDYHSELNMSSLELGDSALYFCASSLTGGLGGGTDTQYFGPGTRLTVL.

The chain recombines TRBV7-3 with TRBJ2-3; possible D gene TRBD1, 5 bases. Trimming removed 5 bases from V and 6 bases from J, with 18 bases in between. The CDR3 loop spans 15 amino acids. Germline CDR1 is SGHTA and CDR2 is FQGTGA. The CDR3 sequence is CASSLLGHADDTQYF. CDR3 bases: TGTGCCAGCAGCCTATTAGGACACGCCGACGATACGCAGTATTTT.

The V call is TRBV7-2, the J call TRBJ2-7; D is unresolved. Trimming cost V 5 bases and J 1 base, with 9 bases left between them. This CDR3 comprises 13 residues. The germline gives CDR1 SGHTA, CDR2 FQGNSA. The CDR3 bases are TGTGCCAGCAGCCTCGCCCATTCCTACGAGCAGTACTTC. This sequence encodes CASSLAHSYEQYF.

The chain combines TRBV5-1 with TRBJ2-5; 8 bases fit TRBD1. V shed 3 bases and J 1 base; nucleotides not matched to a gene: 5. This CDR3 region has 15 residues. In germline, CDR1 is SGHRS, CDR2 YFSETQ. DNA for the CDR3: TGCGCCAGCAGCTCCACAGGGGGAATCCAAGAGACCCAGTACTTC. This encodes CASSSTGGIQETQYF.

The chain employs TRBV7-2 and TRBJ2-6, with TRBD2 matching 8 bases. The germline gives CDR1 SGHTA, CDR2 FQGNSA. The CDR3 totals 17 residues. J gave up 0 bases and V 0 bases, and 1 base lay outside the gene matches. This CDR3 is CASSLARGDSGANVLTF. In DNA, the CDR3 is TGTGCCAGCAGCTTAGCGCGGGGGGACTCTGGGGCCAACGTCCTGACTTTC. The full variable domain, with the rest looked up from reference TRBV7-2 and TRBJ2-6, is GAGVSQSPSNKVTEKGKDVELRCDPISGHTALYWYRQSLGQGLEFLIYFQGNSAPDKSGLPSDRFSAERTGGSVSTLTIQRTQQEDSAVYLCASSLARGDSGANVLTFGAGSRLTVL.

CDR3 in DNA: TGCGCCAGCAGCTTGGGGGTGGACAGCCGAACAGATACGCAGTATTTT. The encoded protein is CASSLGVDSRTDTQYF. V and J are TRBV5-1 and TRBJ2-3, with D possibly matching TRBD1 (6 bases). The germline V and J ends were trimmed by 0 bases and 3 bases, with 14 bases remaining between them. The CDR3 sequence is 16 residues long. Germline loops: CDR1 SGHRS, CDR2 YFSETQ.

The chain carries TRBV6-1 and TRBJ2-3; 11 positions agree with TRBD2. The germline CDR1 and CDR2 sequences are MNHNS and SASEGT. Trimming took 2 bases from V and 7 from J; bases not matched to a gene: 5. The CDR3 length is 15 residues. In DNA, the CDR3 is TGTGCCAGCAGTGAAATAGCGGGGGGGCTGTATACGCAGTATTTT. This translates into CASSEIAGGLYTQYF.

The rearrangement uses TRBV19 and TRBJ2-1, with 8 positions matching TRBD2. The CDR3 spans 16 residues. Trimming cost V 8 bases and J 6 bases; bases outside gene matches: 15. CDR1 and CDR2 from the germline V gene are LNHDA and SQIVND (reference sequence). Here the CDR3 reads CASLAPGLGGRNEQFF. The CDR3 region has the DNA TGTGCCAGTCTCGCCCCGGGACTAGGGGGACGCAATGAGCAGTTCTTC.

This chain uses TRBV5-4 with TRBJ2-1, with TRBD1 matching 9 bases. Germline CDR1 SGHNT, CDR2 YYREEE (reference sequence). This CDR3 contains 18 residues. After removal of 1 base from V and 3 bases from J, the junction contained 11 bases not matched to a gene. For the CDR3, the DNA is TGTGCCAGCAGCTTGCGCGGCCTTGGGGGACAGGGCTACAATGAGCAGTTCTTC. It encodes CASSLRGLGGQGYNEQFF.

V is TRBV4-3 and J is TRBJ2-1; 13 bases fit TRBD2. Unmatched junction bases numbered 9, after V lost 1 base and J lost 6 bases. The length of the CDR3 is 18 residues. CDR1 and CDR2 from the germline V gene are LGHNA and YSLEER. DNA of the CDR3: TGCGCCAGCAGCCAAGGTCTCCTCCGACTAGCGGGGGGCAATGAGCAGTTCTTC. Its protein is CASSQGLLRLAGGNEQFF.

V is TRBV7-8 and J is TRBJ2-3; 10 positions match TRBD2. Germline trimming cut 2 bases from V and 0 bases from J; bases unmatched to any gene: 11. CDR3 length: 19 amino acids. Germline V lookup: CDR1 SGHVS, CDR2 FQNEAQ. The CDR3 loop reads CASSLSASGGPSSTDTQYF. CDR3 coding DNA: TGTGCCAGCAGCTTAAGTGCTAGCGGGGGACCGAGTAGCACAGATACGCAGTATTTT. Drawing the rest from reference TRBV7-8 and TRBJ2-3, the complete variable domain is GAGVSQSPRYKVAKRGQDVALRCDPISGHVSLFWYQQALGQGPEFLTYFQNEAQLDKSGLPSDRFFAERPEGSVSTLKIQRTQQEDSAVYLCASSLSASGGPSSTDTQYFGPGTRLTVL.

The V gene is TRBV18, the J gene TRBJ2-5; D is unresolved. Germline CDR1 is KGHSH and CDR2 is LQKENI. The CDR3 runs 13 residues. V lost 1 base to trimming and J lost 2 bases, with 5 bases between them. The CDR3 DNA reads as TGTGCCAGCTCACCACAGGCTCAAGAGACCCAGTACTTC. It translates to CASSPQAQETQYF.

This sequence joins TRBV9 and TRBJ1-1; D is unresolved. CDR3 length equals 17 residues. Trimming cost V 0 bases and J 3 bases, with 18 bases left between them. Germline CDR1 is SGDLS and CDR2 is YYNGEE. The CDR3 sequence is CASSVGPVSPIDTEAFF. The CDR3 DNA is TGTGCCAGCAGCGTAGGGCCCGTAAGCCCCATTGACACTGAAGCTTTCTTT.